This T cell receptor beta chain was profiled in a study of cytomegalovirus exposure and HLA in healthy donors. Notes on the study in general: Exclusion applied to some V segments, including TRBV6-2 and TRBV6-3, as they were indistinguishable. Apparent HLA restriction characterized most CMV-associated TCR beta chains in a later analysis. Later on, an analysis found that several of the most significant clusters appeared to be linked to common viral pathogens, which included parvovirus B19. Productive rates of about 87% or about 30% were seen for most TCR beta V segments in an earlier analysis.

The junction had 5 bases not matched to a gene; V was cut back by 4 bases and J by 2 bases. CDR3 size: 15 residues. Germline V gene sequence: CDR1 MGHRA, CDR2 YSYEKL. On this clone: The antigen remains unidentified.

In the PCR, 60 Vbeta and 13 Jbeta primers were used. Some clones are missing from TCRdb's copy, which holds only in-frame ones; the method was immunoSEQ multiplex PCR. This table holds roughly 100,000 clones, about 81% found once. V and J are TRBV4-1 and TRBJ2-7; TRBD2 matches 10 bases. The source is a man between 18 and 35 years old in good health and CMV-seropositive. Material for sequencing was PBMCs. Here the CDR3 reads CASSPALAGTYEQYF. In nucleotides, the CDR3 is TGCGCCAGCAGCCCGGCACTAGCGGGGACCTACGAGCAGTACTTC.